This T cell receptor (beta chain) was identified during a study of T cells after yellow fever vaccination. Points on this clonotype: The target antigen is unknown.

V lost 5 bases and J 2 bases, leaving 14 bases between the germline ends. The CDR3 runs 14 residues. Per the germline V gene, CDR1 is SQVTM and CDR2 is ANQGSEA. Synthesis of TCR cDNA relied on 5'RACE template switching, which attached a universal primer site and UMIs. Via MiXCR, TCRdb re-called the 5' RACE reads, giving one row per CDR3 protein. The data show around 610,000 distinct CDR3 sequences, about 13% seen once. Findings of the study overall: It was the secondary response that reached its peak faster, day 5 versus 15, but it was weaker. Reappearance after the booster was observed for most primary-vaccination clones (roughly 97% CD4, roughly 90% CD8).

The material was PBMCs, obtained on the day of the yellow fever booster vaccination. This chain connects TRBV29-1 to TRBJ2-3; TRBD2 might be the D (5 bases). The clonotype was recovered from a young man who received the YFV17D yellow fever vaccine. The CDR3 sequence: CSVIFPGFTDTQYF. CDR3 nucleotides: TGCAGCGTTATATTCCCGGGATTCACAGATACGCAGTATTTT.